This T cell receptor beta chain comes out of a study of blood T cell dynamics during melanoma immunotherapy. Points from the study as a whole: Clones driving repertoire changes may be melanoma-specific or general immune activation.

Comments on this clone: Its antigen remains unidentified.

The time point here: week 3, after first cycle of checkpoint inhibitor. Data came from immunoSEQ multiplex PCR; TCRdb stores just in-frame clones and leaves some out. Of roughly 4,600 clones listed, 78% are singletons. V lost 2 bases, J lost 7 bases, and 12 bases lay in between. Germline V gene lookup returns CDR1 MNHEY and CDR2 SVGAGI. The CDR3 spans 15 residues. This TCR was sampled from a human donor with melanoma. The chain links TRBV6-5 to TRBJ1-6; D may be TRBD1 (6 bases). The source was blood, collected from a patient treated with checkpoint blockade. CDR3 bases: TGTGCCAGCAGTTACAGGGGACAACTCAATTCACCCCTCCACTTT. Translating it yields CASSYRGQLNSPLHF.